The rows below give T cell receptor beta chains drawn from one sample of a study of shared clonotypes between healthy human individuals. Sequenced by immunoSEQ multiplex PCR; TCRdb stores in-frame clones only, minus some. This repertoire shows fewer than 650,000 clones, roughly four fifths found once; its top ten account for approximately 12%. Sequenced sample: PBMCs. Receptors were obtained from a middle-aged woman in good health. Some clones in this sample may be carry-over from other donors' samples. The conserved cysteine and the conserved F or W are not part of the CDR3 here. The order of the fields is J gene, V gene, CDR3 protein.

j_call: TRBJ1-1
v_call: TRBV28
cdr3_aa: ASTPEAEAF

j_call: TRBJ1-2
v_call: TRBV21-1
cdr3_aa: ASSKRGQGQNFGYGYT

j_call: TRBJ2-3
v_call: TRBV7-6
cdr3_aa: ASSLTGPDTQY

j_call: TRBJ2-7
v_call: TRBV21-1
cdr3_aa: ASSKYTRGNSYEQY

j_call: TRBJ1-1
v_call: TRBV5-6
cdr3_aa: ASSARPTGNTEAF

j_call: TRBJ2-5
v_call: TRBV6-1
cdr3_aa: ASSETSGDQETQY

j_call: TRBJ2-7
v_call: TRBV5-6
cdr3_aa: ASSLALAGVYEQY

j_call: TRBJ1-2
v_call: TRBV10-1
cdr3_aa: ARPNTYGYT

j_call: TRBJ2-7
v_call: TRBV29-1
cdr3_aa: SVEDSTAYEQY

j_call: TRBJ1-5
v_call: TRBV29-1
cdr3_aa: SVLLSDGRPQH

j_call: TRBJ2-2
v_call: TRBV7-6
cdr3_aa: ASSTYRAAGELF

j_call: TRBJ2-7
v_call: TRBV29-1
cdr3_aa: SFPGDSPSGTYYEQY

j_call: TRBJ1-1
v_call: TRBV7-9
cdr3_aa: ASSLPGGRGTEAF

j_call: TRBJ2-7
v_call: TRBV4-2
cdr3_aa: ASSHYRTNEQY

j_call: TRBJ1-6
v_call: TRBV30
cdr3_aa: AWSVGETESPLH

j_call: TRBJ2-1
v_call: TRBV7-3
cdr3_aa: ASSRLASDYNEQF

j_call: TRBJ2-2
v_call: TRBV6-4
cdr3_aa: ASSEGVTGELF

j_call: TRBJ1-2
v_call: TRBV7-9
cdr3_aa: ASSLRRLLGGYT

j_call: TRBJ2-1
v_call: TRBV5-1
cdr3_aa: ASSLEGLVYAGEQF

j_call: TRBJ1-3
v_call: TRBV6-1
cdr3_aa: ASIAGEGTIY

j_call: TRBJ2-7
v_call: TRBV10-3
cdr3_aa: ATEAQLGAYEQY

j_call: TRBJ2-5
v_call: TRBV18
cdr3_aa: ASSPGREETQY

j_call: TRBJ2-3
v_call: TRBV5-1
cdr3_aa: ASSLLGSASDTQY

j_call: TRBJ2-7
v_call: TRBV5-1
cdr3_aa: ASSRTGTGAYEQY

j_call: TRBJ1-2
v_call: TRBV27
cdr3_aa: ASRRQGDYGYT

j_call: TRBJ2-5
v_call: TRBV30
cdr3_aa: AWQRTSGRGQETQY

j_call: TRBJ1-1
v_call: TRBV21-1
cdr3_aa: ASTQGQTNEAF

j_call: TRBJ2-5
v_call: TRBV7-2
cdr3_aa: ASTTRGVGTQY

j_call: TRBJ2-7
v_call: TRBV10-3
cdr3_aa: ATQGLAGTMGYEQY

j_call: TRBJ2-3
v_call: TRBV7-3
cdr3_aa: ASSLGREGPAQY

j_call: TRBJ1-2
v_call: TRBV19
cdr3_aa: ASSSSTEGSDYGYT

j_call: TRBJ1-2
v_call: TRBV5-4
cdr3_aa: ASRLSANYGYT

j_call: TRBJ2-2
v_call: TRBV28
cdr3_aa: ASKPRGRGTGELF

j_call: TRBJ2-7
v_call: TRBV6-5
cdr3_aa: ASSTILAGGSEQY

j_call: TRBJ1-2
v_call: TRBV18
cdr3_aa: ASSPPFSYGYT

j_call: TRBJ1-2
v_call: TRBV18
cdr3_aa: ASSPEGQGTGYT

j_call: TRBJ1-5
v_call: TRBV6-6
cdr3_aa: ASSYSTGASNQPQH

j_call: TRBJ2-1
v_call: TRBV29-1
cdr3_aa: SVSGTSDRSSYNEQF

j_call: TRBJ2-7
v_call: TRBV4-1
cdr3_aa: ASSHLTHYEQY

j_call: TRBJ2-1
v_call: TRBV28
cdr3_aa: ASSLTESSYNEQF

j_call: TRBJ2-3
v_call: TRBV7-8
cdr3_aa: ASSPGGGAGDTQY

j_call: TRBJ2-3
v_call: TRBV6-1
cdr3_aa: ASNPGSGTDTQY

j_call: TRBJ2-1
v_call: TRBV15
cdr3_aa: TTSFSTGGNEQF

j_call: TRBJ1-1
v_call: TRBV29-1
cdr3_aa: SVDRVGNTEAF

j_call: NA
v_call: TRBV4-1
cdr3_aa: ASSHLKASSYEQY

j_call: TRBJ2-5
v_call: TRBV2
cdr3_aa: ASSTGTAETQY

j_call: TRBJ2-7
v_call: TRBV6-5
cdr3_aa: ASSYGRAYEQY

j_call: TRBJ2-1
v_call: TRBV7-2
cdr3_aa: ASSFRLVLELDEQF

j_call: TRBJ2-7
v_call: TRBV29-1
cdr3_aa: SVGDRGPEQY